This T cell receptor (beta chain) was recovered during a study of early T cells in non-severe SARS-CoV-2 infection. Whole-study context: Sequenced bulk RNA came from whole blood that was unsorted, and chains were unpaired.

CDR1 and CDR2 from the germline V gene are WSHSY and SAAADI. The CDR3 has 15 residues. J gave up 3 bases and V 5 bases, and 6 bases lay outside the gene matches. Researchers tagged individual cDNA molecules with unique molecular identifiers. One entry per CDR3 protein results from TCRdb running MiXCR on the 5' RACE reads. The repertoire holds around 88,000 distinct CDR3 sequences, with approximately 15% as singletons. Sequencing input: whole blood. The rearrangement links TRBV10-2 to TRBJ2-1, with 8 bases that match TRBD2. The TCR originated in an adult who was a healthcare worker with PCR-confirmed SARS-CoV-2 infection or an uninfected control (not recorded which). The CDR3 DNA is TGCGCCAGCAGTCATAGCGGGATCCTCTACAATGAGCAGTTCTTC. Translated, it gives CASSHSGILYNEQFF.